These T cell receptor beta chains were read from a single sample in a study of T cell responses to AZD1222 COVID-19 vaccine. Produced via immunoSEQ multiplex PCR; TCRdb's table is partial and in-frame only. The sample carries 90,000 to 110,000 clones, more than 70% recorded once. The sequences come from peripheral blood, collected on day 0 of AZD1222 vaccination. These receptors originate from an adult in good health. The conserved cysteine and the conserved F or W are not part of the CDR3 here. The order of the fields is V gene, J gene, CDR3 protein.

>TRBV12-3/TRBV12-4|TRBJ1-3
ASSDRVRNTIY
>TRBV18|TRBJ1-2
ASSPKGRGYT
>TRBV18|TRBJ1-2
ASSPYTDSRGYT
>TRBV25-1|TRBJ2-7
ASSESGTSGSYEQY
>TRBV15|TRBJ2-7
ATSRGSFAAEQY
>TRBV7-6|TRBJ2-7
ASSSLTRGPGEQY
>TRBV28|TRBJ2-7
ASSLIAGGSYEQY
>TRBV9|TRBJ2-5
ASSVEEGAETQY
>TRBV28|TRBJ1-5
ASSPRQGGQPQH
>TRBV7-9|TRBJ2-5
ASSLGSGQETQY
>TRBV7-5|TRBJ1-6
VRTREGKDSPLH
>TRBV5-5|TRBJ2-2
ASRTKQGIDTGELF
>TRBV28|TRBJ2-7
ASSASGTYEQY
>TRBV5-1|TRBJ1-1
ASSSDGQTEAF
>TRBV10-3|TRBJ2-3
AISGGVADTQY
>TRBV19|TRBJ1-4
ASSKDRGNEKLF
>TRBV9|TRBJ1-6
ASSAGPSPESSPLH
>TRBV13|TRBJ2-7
ASSDSREGSYEQY
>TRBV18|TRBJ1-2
ASSPPGRETNYGYT
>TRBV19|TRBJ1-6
ASSMTGGHSPLH
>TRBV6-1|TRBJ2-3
ASSEPGASTDTQY
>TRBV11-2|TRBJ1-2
ASSLGPEGSYT
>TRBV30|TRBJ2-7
AWTLEGLVYEQY
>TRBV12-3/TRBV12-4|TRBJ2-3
ASSLVDTQY
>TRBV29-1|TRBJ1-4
SAFTNEKLF
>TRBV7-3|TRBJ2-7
ASSLSPADYEQY
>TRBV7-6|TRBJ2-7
ASSLGTGSYEQY
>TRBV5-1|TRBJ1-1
ASSPGGSRNTEAF
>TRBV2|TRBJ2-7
ASSEAPGTGKYEQY
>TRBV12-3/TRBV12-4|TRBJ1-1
ASGRLNTEAF
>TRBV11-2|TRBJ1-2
ASSLDRNSGYT
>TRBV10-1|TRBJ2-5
ASGLGQGQETQY
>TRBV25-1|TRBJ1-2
ASSELGGSGYT
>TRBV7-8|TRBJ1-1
ASSLQGQGGTEAF
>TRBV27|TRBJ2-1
ASRDFWENEQF
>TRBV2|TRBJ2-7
ASSGLTGGLAGASYEQY
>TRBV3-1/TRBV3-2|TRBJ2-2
ASSHSLAGHTGELF
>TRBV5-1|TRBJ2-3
ASSLVGDTQY
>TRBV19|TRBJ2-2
ASSTSRNTGELF
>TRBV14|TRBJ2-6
ASSFQGGLGANVLT
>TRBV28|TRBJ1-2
ASKLSDRGRNGYT